This entry describes one T cell receptor (beta chain). Antigen specificity is unknown. This CDR3 region has 15 residues. The germline CDR1 and CDR2 sequences are PRHDT and FYEKMQ (reference sequence). Trimming took off 2 bases at V and 4 bases at J, with 14 bases between the two ends. The data stem from a study of T cell responses to AZD1222 COVID-19 vaccine. Whole-study findings and limits: Vaccine-associated CD4 TCRs spanned spike, dominant at 160-218 and 743-854. Of spike-specific TCRs, nearly half reportedly target regions left unmutated in variants.

Repertoires were generated with immunoSEQ multiplex PCR, while TCRdb's copy carries only in-frame clones and drops some. The sample holds about 130,000 clones, around 85% seen once. The source is an adult who received the AZD1222 COVID-19 vaccine. The rearrangement uses TRBV13 and TRBJ1-2; possible D gene TRBD1, 5 bases. The specimen comprised peripheral blood, sampled 28 days after the second AZD1222 dose. CDR3 region: CASSLMGDIGYGYTF. In DNA form, the CDR3 reads TGTGCCAGCAGCTTAATGGGGGATATTGGCTATGGCTACACCTTC.